The 26 T cell receptor beta chains below all came from one sample that was sequenced in a study of Ad26.COV2.S vaccination and SARS-CoV-2 variants. Data came from immunoSEQ multiplex PCR; TCRdb stores just in-frame clones and leaves some out. Here the sample spans hundreds of thousands of clones, approximately 84% being singletons. Treatment specified: around 19 received Ad26.COV2.S at low or high dose, single or two shots; five or six received placebo; per-sample allocation not given. Samples were taken on day 63 after the first vaccine or placebo injection. The material was peripheral blood, obtained in a trial of Ad26.COV2.S vaccine versus placebo. Receptors originate from a person between 18 and 65 years old who received the Ad26.COV2.S COVID-19 vaccine or a placebo.

V and J are TRBV9 and TRBJ2-1, with D tentatively TRBD1 (5 bases). CDR1 and CDR2 (germline): SGDLS, YYNGEE. Trimming removed 7 bases from V and 6 bases from J, with 14 bases in between. This CDR3 has 13 amino acids. DNA of the CDR3: TGTGCCAGCGACAGTGCCCCGGGCAATGAGCAGTTCTTC. Translation: CASDSAPGNEQFF.

CDR3 in amino acids: CSVELRKDYNEQFF. In DNA form, the CDR3 reads TGCAGCGTTGAACTACGGAAGGATTACAATGAGCAGTTCTTC. The chain couples TRBV29-1 to TRBJ2-1; D ambiguous. Per the germline V gene, CDR1 is SQVTM and CDR2 is ANQGSEA. Deletions cut 2 bases from V and 4 bases from J, with 12 bases between. The CDR3 is 14 amino acids.

The V call is TRBV27, the J call TRBJ1-2, with TRBD1 matching 11 bases. CDR1 is MNHEY, CDR2 SMNVEV, per germline (reference sequence). Trimming removed 2 bases from V and 10 bases from J; junction bases left unmatched: 9. The CDR3 runs to 15 residues. The CDR3 DNA sequence: TGTGCCAGCAGTTTAGGGACAGGGGGTCCCGTTAACTACACCTTC. Translating gives CASSLGTGGPVNYTF.

This clone was recorded a few times. The rearrangement joins TRBV19 to TRBJ1-5; 9 bases align to TRBD1. V lost 0 bases and J lost 7; bases outside the gene matches: 4. From germline, CDR1 is LNHDA and CDR2 SQIVND (reference sequence). The CDR3 runs to 15 residues. This chain's CDR3 is CASSIDGTGRQPQHF. The CDR3 region has the DNA TGTGCCAGTAGTATAGACGGGACAGGGCGGCAGCCCCAGCATTTT.

V usage is TRBV30 and J usage is TRBJ2-7; possible D gene TRBD1, 6 bases. In germline, CDR1 is GTSNPN, CDR2 SVGIG (reference sequence). The V end was cut by 0 bases, the J end by 4 bases, with 10 bases between. The CDR3 covers 13 residues. CDR3 region: CAWSVLGAYEQYF. CDR3 sequence (DNA): TGTGCCTGGAGTGTTTTGGGGGCATACGAGCAGTACTTC.

This chain connects TRBV5-6 to TRBJ1-2; 7 bases line up with TRBD1. The V and J ends lost 5 bases and 2 bases, in that order; junction bases with no gene match: 3. The CDR3 contains 13 residues. Per germline, CDR1 SGHDT and CDR2 YYEEEE. CDR3 nucleotide sequence: TGTGCCAGCAGTCCGGGACAGAACTATGGCTACACCTTC. Translation gives CASSPGQNYGYTF.

This sequence joins TRBV29-1 and TRBJ2-5; D remains ambiguous. This CDR3 spans 11 amino acids. Germline V gives CDR1 SQVTM, CDR2 ANQGSEA. Trimming stripped 3 bases from V and 4 bases from J, with 6 bases between. CDR3 residues: CSVDFGETQYF. CDR3 coding DNA: TGCAGCGTTGATTTCGGAGAGACCCAGTACTTC.

This clone showed up just once. The genes are TRBV25-1 and TRBJ2-7; D is perhaps TRBD1 (6 bases). Looked up from germline, CDR1 is MGHDK and CDR2 is SYGVNS. The V gene lost 4 bases and the J gene lost 3 bases, with 16 bases spanning the gap. The CDR3 contains 15 residues. For the CDR3, the DNA is TGTGCCAGCAGTGTAACAGGGAAGGGCGGCTACGAGCAGTACTTC. It is translated as CASSVTGKGGYEQYF.

The V and J genes are TRBV3-1 (or the pseudogene TRBV3-2) and TRBJ2-1; TRBD2 matches 9 bases. V shed 0 bases, J shed 6 bases, and the junction held 18 bases outside the gene matches. CDR1 is LGHDT and CDR2 is YNNKEL in the germline V gene (reference sequence). The CDR3 spans 20 residues. The CDR3 reads CASSQEALGGLAGDRNEQFF. CDR3 DNA sequence: TGTGCCAGCAGCCAAGAAGCCCTAGGGGGGTTAGCGGGAGATCGCAATGAGCAGTTCTTC.

The chain carries TRBV4-3 and TRBJ2-4; either TRBD1 or TRBD2 may fit D (5 bases each). Germline V CDR1 and CDR2: LGHNA, YSLEER. The CDR3 length is 14 residues. Trimming left V 0 bases short and J 6 bases short, with 9 bases between. The CDR3 coding sequence is TGCGCCAGCAGCCAAGAGGGGACCACAAACATTCAGTACTTC. Translated: CASSQEGTTNIQYF.

The chain links TRBV4-3 to TRBJ2-3, with 10 bases identical to TRBD2. From germline, CDR1 is LGHNA and CDR2 YSLEER. The CDR3 spans 18 residues. Losses at the gene ends were 0 bases for V and 3 bases for J; bases not matched to a gene: 9. The CDR3 bases are TGCGCCAGCAGCCAAGAAGCGGGGGGGCCGGTCTCGACAGATACGCAGTATTTT. The encoded protein is CASSQEAGGPVSTDTQYF.

The chain combines TRBV7-9 with TRBJ2-1, with D perhaps matching TRBD1 (6 bases). The V gene's germline CDR1 is SEHNR and CDR2 FQNEAQ (reference sequence). V dropped 3 bases and J dropped 4 bases, with 10 bases sitting between them. The CDR3 is 14 amino acids. CDR3: CASSFGRGYNEQFF. For the CDR3, the DNA is TGTGCCAGCAGCTTCGGTAGGGGGTACAATGAGCAGTTCTTC.

This sequence joins TRBV12-5 and TRBJ1-5, with unresolved D. The ends were cut back, 3 bases at V and 5 bases at J, with 5 bases in the middle. Looked up from germline, CDR1 is LGHNT and CDR2 is FRNRAP. There are 12 residues in the CDR3. CDR3 in DNA: TGTGCTAGTGGTTTTGGTGATCAGCCCCAGCATTTT. Its protein is CASGFGDQPQHF.

V and J are TRBV25-1 and TRBJ1-5; D gene ambiguous. Between the trimmed V and J ends, which lost 2 bases and 1 base, there was a span of 6 bases. There are 14 residues in the CDR3. Germline V gives CDR1 MGHDK, CDR2 SYGVNS. CDR3 DNA: TGTGCCAGCAGTGAAATAGGGAGCAATCAGCCCCAGCATTTT. Amino acid sequence: CASSEIGSNQPQHF.

This clone has at least ten counts. This chain joins TRBV7-7 and TRBJ1-3, with D hard to call. The V end was cut by 2 bases, the J end by 1 base, with 9 bases between. Per the germline V gene, CDR1 is SSHAT and CDR2 is FNYEAQ (reference sequence). The CDR3 contains 15 residues. DNA for the CDR3: TGTGCCAGCAGCTTAACCCTTAATTCTGGAAACACCATATATTTT. It is translated as CASSLTLNSGNTIYF.

The chain has TRBV5-5 and TRBJ2-5; D might be TRBD2 (6 bases). V lost 4 bases, J lost 2 bases, and 18 bases lay in between. The CDR3 has 16 amino acids. The germline V gene encodes CDR1 SGHKS and CDR2 YYEKEE (reference sequence). CDR3 sequence (DNA): TGTGCCAGCAGCAAGGGACTGATGGGGGAACAAGAGACCCAGTACTTC. As protein: CASSKGLMGEQETQYF.

The chain uses TRBV7-9 and TRBJ1-2; no clear D gene. Trimming cost V 5 bases and J 2 bases, with 9 bases left between them. CDR3 size: 13 residues. Germline CDR1 SEHNR, CDR2 FQNEAQ (reference sequence). CDR3 residues: CASSMDGNYGYTF. CDR3 DNA: TGTGCCAGCAGCATGGACGGGAACTATGGCTACACCTTC.

The chain joins TRBV6-2 or TRBV6-3 to TRBJ1-2, with D possibly matching TRBD1 (5 bases). The CDR3 covers 13 residues. Trimming took 3 bases from V and 3 from J, leaving 8 bases between them. Germline V gives CDR1 MNHEY, CDR2 SVGEGT. The CDR3: CASSYLRDYGYTF. In DNA form, the CDR3 reads TGTGCCAGCAGTTATCTCAGGGACTATGGCTACACCTTC.

In this sample, this clone turned up many times. V is TRBV3-1 (or the pseudogene TRBV3-2) and J is TRBJ2-6, with 7 nucleotides matching TRBD2. Trimming at V came to 5 bases and at J to 2 bases, leaving 3 bases not matched to a gene. Per the germline V gene, CDR1 is LGHDT and CDR2 is YNNKEL (reference sequence). The CDR3 sequence is 15 residues long. CDR3 residues: CASSFGGAGANVLTF. Here the CDR3 DNA reads TGTGCCAGCAGCTTTGGGGGGGCTGGGGCCAACGTCCTGACTTTC.

This chain links TRBV18 with TRBJ1-3; D is unclear. The CDR3 contains 16 residues. Germline CDR1 reads KGHSH; CDR2 reads LQKENI. V gave up 4 bases and J gave up 2 bases, with 15 bases separating them. Written as DNA, the CDR3 is TGTGCCAGCTCACTCACGAAGATGGGGACTGGAAACACCATATATTTT. It is translated as CASSLTKMGTGNTIYF.

V usage is TRBV3-1 (or the pseudogene TRBV3-2) and J usage is TRBJ1-3; 7 nucleotides align to TRBD1. CDR1 is LGHDT, CDR2 YNNKEL, per germline (reference sequence). J lost 2 bases, V lost 4 bases, and 8 bases had no gene match. The CDR3 length is 16 residues. DNA of the CDR3: TGTGCCAGCAGCCCCCAAGACAGGGCCCCTGGAAACACCATATATTTT. As protein: CASSPQDRAPGNTIYF.

The rearrangement uses TRBV4-3 and TRBJ2-1; 12 bases fit TRBD2. J was trimmed by 2 bases and V by 0 bases; bases with no gene match: 11. The CDR3 runs 20 residues. The germline V gene encodes CDR1 LGHNA and CDR2 YSLEER. The CDR3 DNA reads as TGCGCCAGCAGCCAAGATGGGTCGGGACTAGCGGGCCGGGCCTACAATGAGCAGTTCTTC. Translating gives CASSQDGSGLAGRAYNEQFF.

The chain employs TRBV5-6 and TRBJ2-7; TRBD1 matches 8 bases. CDR3 size: 13 residues. V shed 4 bases and J 7 bases; nucleotides not matched to a gene: 7. Germline V gene lookup returns CDR1 SGHDT and CDR2 YYEEEE. The CDR3 here is CASSGTGLGEQYF. CDR3 coding DNA: TGTGCCAGCAGCGGGACAGGACTTGGGGAGCAGTACTTC.

The V gene is TRBV9, the J gene TRBJ1-2, with D perhaps matching TRBD1 (5 bases). The CDR3 totals 15 residues. Germline CDR1 reads SGDLS; CDR2 reads YYNGEE. Trimming pared 2 bases from V and 3 bases from J, leaving 14 bases between. CDR3 DNA: TGTGCCAGCAGCGTCGATGGGGCGCGTTACTATGGCTACACCTTC. It specifies CASSVDGARYYGYTF.

This rearrangement joins TRBV5-1 to TRBJ2-7; possibly TRBD1 or TRBD2 for D (6 bases each). Looked up from germline, CDR1 is SGHRS and CDR2 is YFSETQ. V lost 7 bases, J lost 9 bases, and 20 bases lay in between. CDR3 size: 13 residues. The CDR3 is CASATARGAGQYF. The CDR3 DNA follows: TGCGCCAGCGCTACCGCTAGGGGGGCCGGGCAGTACTTC.

J is TRBJ1-4 and V is TRBV2; tentative D call: TRBD1 (6 bases). Germline V gene data show CDR1 as SNHLY and CDR2 as FYNNEI. V dropped 6 bases and J dropped 8 bases, with 16 bases sitting between them. The CDR3 length is 14 residues. This CDR3 is CASSLQGGEEKLFF. CDR3 coding DNA: TGTGCCAGCAGCCTACAGGGAGGTGAGGAAAAACTGTTTTTT.